Below are 28 T cell receptor beta chains sequenced from a single sample in a study of blood T cell repertoires in COVID-19. Some clones are missing from TCRdb's copy, which holds only in-frame ones; the method was immunoSEQ multiplex PCR. This table has about 400,000 clones, 80% to 90% appearing once. Sequencing used peripheral blood. Source of these receptors: a woman aged 25 to 39 with active or convalescent COVID-19.

This clone was picked up a small number of times. The chain uses TRBV27 and TRBJ1-1; D uncertain. This CDR3 is 13 amino acids long. Germline V lookup: CDR1 MNHEY, CDR2 SMNVEV (reference sequence). With 3 bases removed from V and 1 base from J, the gap between germline ends came to 6 bases. CDR3 residues: CASSFAGNTEAFF. As DNA, the CDR3 is TGTGCCAGCAGTTTCGCGGGGAACACTGAAGCTTTCTTT.

This chain uses TRBV27 with TRBJ2-5; 9 bases line up with TRBD2. In germline, CDR1 is MNHEY, CDR2 SMNVEV (reference sequence). With 7 bases clipped from V and 0 bases from J, the junction kept 15 bases outside the gene matches. The CDR3 consists of 18 residues. For the CDR3, the DNA is TGTGCCAGCACAAAAGTTACCGGGACTAGCTGGAACCAAGAGACCCAGTACTTC. It specifies CASTKVTGTSWNQETQYF.

This rearrangement joins TRBV4-1 to TRBJ1-1; TRBD1 matches 7 bases. Trimming removed 0 bases from V and 6 bases from J; junction bases left unmatched: 4. This CDR3 contains 14 residues. Germline CDR1 is MGHRA and CDR2 is YSYEKL. In DNA form, the CDR3 reads TGCGCCAGCAGCCAAGATCAGGGGGTCGCTGAAGCTTTCTTT. Translating gives CASSQDQGVAEAFF.

The V gene is TRBV5-6, the J gene TRBJ2-7; D is uncertain. Germline CDR1 is SGHDT and CDR2 is YYEEEE. The V end was cut by 1 base, the J end by 6 bases, with 11 bases between. The CDR3 is made up of 13 amino acids. The CDR3 nucleotides are TGTGCCAGCAGCTTGTTCTCCGACTCCGAGCAGTACTTC. Translation: CASSLFSDSEQYF.

The genes are TRBV5-4 and TRBJ1-2; tentatively, D is TRBD1 (6 bases). CDR1 is SGHNT and CDR2 is YYREEE in the germline V gene (reference sequence). With 0 bases removed from V and 3 bases from J, the gap between germline ends came to 9 bases. The CDR3 is 14 residues long. The CDR3: CASSLASGDYGYTF. In nucleotides, the CDR3 is TGTGCCAGCAGCTTGGCGTCAGGGGACTATGGCTACACCTTC.

V usage is TRBV5-6 and J usage is TRBJ2-5; no clear D gene. Germline values: CDR1 SGHDT, CDR2 YYEEEE. Trimming shortened V by 2 bases and J by 3 bases, and 11 bases separated the two germline ends. This CDR3 has 14 amino acids. In DNA, the CDR3 is TGTGCCAGCAGCTTACCCAGCGCCAAAGAGACCCAGTACTTC. This encodes CASSLPSAKETQYF.

This clone was seen a single time. The CDR3 is CASSWDRGLRQPQHF. CDR3 nucleotide sequence: TGTGCCAGTAGCTGGGACAGGGGGCTTAGACAGCCCCAGCATTTT. V and J are TRBV19 and TRBJ1-5; 12 nucleotides line up with TRBD1. V lost 6 bases and J lost 7; bases outside the gene matches: 7. Germline V lookup: CDR1 LNHDA, CDR2 SQIVND (reference sequence). The CDR3 spans 15 residues.

The genes are TRBV2 and TRBJ2-1; tentative D call: TRBD2 (6 bases). Germline V gives CDR1 SNHLY, CDR2 FYNNEI. This CDR3 is 15 amino acids long. Trimming removed 3 bases at V and 2 bases at J, with 11 bases between. The CDR3 sequence: CASSEFRGTYNEQFF. In DNA, the CDR3 is TGTGCCAGCAGTGAGTTCCGGGGGACCTACAATGAGCAGTTCTTC.

The chain links TRBV3-1 (or the pseudogene TRBV3-2) to TRBJ2-7, with TRBD2 matching 10 bases. Germline assignment: CDR1 LGHDT and CDR2 YNNKEL (reference sequence). The J segment lost 6 bases and the V segment lost 1 base, leaving 3 bases of the junction unmatched. CDR3 length equals 14 residues. In DNA form, the CDR3 reads TGTGCCAGCAGCCAAGGGCTAGCGGGAGCCGAGCAGTACTTC. This translates into CASSQGLAGAEQYF.

The rearrangement joins TRBV7-2 to TRBJ1-2; 7 bases match TRBD1. CDR3 length equals 17 residues. Trimming cost V 3 bases and J 3 bases; bases outside gene matches: 13. Germline V lookup: CDR1 SGHTA, CDR2 FQGNSA. CDR3 sequence (DNA): TGTGCCAGCAGCTTGGGTTGGGGCAGGGGGAACGACTATGGCTACACCTTC. Translation: CASSLGWGRGNDYGYTF.

The chain is built from TRBV5-4 and TRBJ1-4; 10 nucleotides line up with TRBD1. Per the germline V gene, CDR1 is SGHNT and CDR2 is YYREEE (reference sequence). V trimming: 3 bases; J trimming: 7 bases; junction bases outside the gene matches: 6. The CDR3 contains 15 residues. CDR3 residues: CASSSTGGAGEKLFF. The CDR3 bases are TGTGCCAGCAGCTCGACAGGGGGCGCGGGTGAAAAACTGTTTTTT.

The chain joins TRBV7-9 to TRBJ2-3, with a possible D match to TRBD2 (6 bases). V dropped 5 bases and J dropped 0 bases, with 12 bases sitting between them. CDR3 length: 15 residues. Germline CDR1 is SEHNR and CDR2 is FQNEAQ (reference sequence). The chain's CDR3 is CASSARDFSTDTQYF. DNA of the CDR3: TGTGCCAGCAGCGCCCGGGACTTTAGCACAGATACGCAGTATTTT.

This clone showed up just a few times. The V gene is TRBV5-1, the J gene TRBJ1-2; weak D call: TRBD1 (6 bases). The CDR3 loop spans 15 amino acids. Germline V gives CDR1 SGHRS, CDR2 YFSETQ. The V end lost 2 bases, the J end lost 0 bases, and 11 bases lay between the germline ends. The CDR3 sequence is CASSLRTAANYGYTF. CDR3 DNA sequence: TGCGCCAGCAGCTTAAGGACAGCTGCTAACTATGGCTACACCTTC.

This clone was observed once. The V and J genes are TRBV2 and TRBJ1-1, with 8 bases that match TRBD1. V dropped 6 bases and J dropped 2; count of bases not matched to a gene: 5. The CDR3 consists of 14 residues. Germline values: CDR1 SNHLY, CDR2 FYNNEI. CDR3 sequence (DNA): TGTGCCAGCAGACCGACAGGGGCCAACACTGAAGCTTTCTTT. Translation: CASRPTGANTEAFF.

This clone occurred once. This chain links TRBV6-5 with TRBJ2-7, with D maybe TRBD2 (6 bases). The CDR3 spans 13 residues. Germline CDR1 is MNHEY and CDR2 is SVGAGI. V lost 6 bases to trimming and J lost 3 bases, with 12 bases between them. The CDR3 protein is CASRTAGRYEQYF. CDR3 DNA sequence: TGTGCCAGCAGAACAGCGGGCCGCTACGAGCAGTACTTC.

J is TRBJ1-1 and V is TRBV27; D is unclear. CDR3 length equals 15 residues. Germline V lookup: CDR1 MNHEY, CDR2 SMNVEV (reference sequence). V shed 2 bases and J shed 0 bases, with 10 bases lying between them. In nucleotides, the CDR3 is TGTGCCAGCAGTTTAAAACCCGGGATGAACACTGAAGCTTTCTTT. Translated, it gives CASSLKPGMNTEAFF.

This sequence joins TRBV5-1 and TRBJ1-1; D possibly corresponds to TRBD1 (6 bases). CDR1 and CDR2 from the germline V gene are SGHRS and YFSETQ. The CDR3 is made up of 15 amino acids. V was pared by 7 bases and J by 0 bases, with 16 bases between. This CDR3 reads CASATGRAVNTEAFF. The DNA of the CDR3 is TGCGCCAGCGCCACAGGGAGGGCCGTGAACACTGAAGCTTTCTTT.

The CDR3 region has the DNA TGTGCCAGCAGTGAAGTGCCCGGGATACCTGAAGATTCACCCCTCCACTTT. It specifies CASSEVPGIPEDSPLHF. The V gene is TRBV2, the J gene TRBJ1-6; no clear D. CDR1 and CDR2 (germline): SNHLY, FYNNEI. The V end lost 1 base, the J end lost 8 bases, and 18 bases lay between the germline ends. CDR3 size: 17 residues.

V is TRBV6-5 and J is TRBJ2-5; D is perhaps TRBD2 (6 bases). The CDR3 has 15 amino acids. Germline loops: CDR1 MNHEY, CDR2 SVGAGI. V was shortened by 2 bases and J by 5 bases, with 15 bases between the two germline ends. The CDR3 DNA reads TGTGCCAGCAGTTACCGGGACTTATCGACGGAGACCCAGTACTTC. Translated: CASSYRDLSTETQYF.

The CDR3 DNA reads TGTGCCAGCAGGCCGGGAGGGGCTAACACCGGGGAGCTGTTTTTT. Its protein is CASRPGGANTGELFF. This chain joins TRBV6-5 and TRBJ2-2, with 8 positions matching TRBD2. This CDR3 comprises 15 residues. V dropped 6 bases and J dropped 2; count of bases not matched to a gene: 5. CDR1 and CDR2 from the germline V gene are MNHEY and SVGAGI.

This clone was counted once. The J gene is TRBJ2-1, the V gene TRBV6-1, with 7 bases fitting TRBD2. The ends lost 4 bases at V and 6 bases at J; junction bases unmatched: 12. This CDR3 comprises 16 residues. The V gene's germline CDR1 is MNHNS and CDR2 SASEGT. This CDR3 is CASSGGGLLRGNEQFF. DNA of the CDR3: TGTGCCAGCAGTGGGGGGGGTCTATTAAGGGGCAATGAGCAGTTCTTC.

This chain links TRBV12-3 or TRBV12-4 with TRBJ1-2; D remains unclear. V was shortened by 8 bases and J by 2 bases, with 9 bases between the two germline ends. The CDR3 runs to 12 residues. CDR3 protein: CASSPMNYGYTF. As DNA, the CDR3 is TGTGCCAGCTCCCCTATGAACTATGGCTACACCTTC.

The rearrangement joins TRBV29-1 to TRBJ2-2, with a weak D call TRBD2 (6 bases). This CDR3 has 15 amino acids. Germline V gene sequence: CDR1 SQVTM, CDR2 ANQGSEA. V was pared by 6 bases and J by 1 base, with 15 bases between. DNA for the CDR3: TGCAGCGTCCCTCGCGTTAGCGGGAACACCGGGGAGCTGTTTTTT. Encoded protein: CSVPRVSGNTGELFF.

The rearrangement joins TRBV4-2 to TRBJ1-1; TRBD1 matches 8 bases. The CDR3 loop spans 14 amino acids. With V trimmed by 3 bases and J by 6 bases, 6 bases remained unmatched. CDR1 is LGHNA, CDR2 YNFKEQ, per germline. DNA of the CDR3: TGTGCCAGCAGCCAGGACAGGGTCTTCGCTGAAGCTTTCTTT. It yields the protein CASSQDRVFAEAFF.

The chain carries TRBV9 and TRBJ2-1; D is possibly TRBD2 (5 bases). V was trimmed by 0 bases and J by 6 bases, leaving 16 bases between them. This CDR3 contains 16 residues. Germline V lookup: CDR1 SGDLS, CDR2 YYNGEE. This chain's CDR3 is CASSVDPEGSANEQFF. The CDR3 DNA follows: TGTGCCAGCAGCGTAGACCCCGAGGGCTCCGCCAATGAGCAGTTCTTC. Looking up the rest from reference TRBV9 and TRBJ2-1 gives the full variable domain: DSGVTQTPKHLITATGQRVTLRCSPRSGDLSVYWYQQSLDQGLQFLIQYYNGEERAKGNILERFSAQQFPDLHSELNLSSLELGDSALYFCASSVDPEGSANEQFFGPGTRLTVL.

The gene calls are TRBV20-1 and TRBJ1-2; D might be TRBD1 (6 bases). The CDR3 is made up of 10 amino acids. The germline gives CDR1 DFQATT, CDR2 SNEGSKA (reference sequence). The V end lost 4 bases, the J end lost 12 bases, and 12 bases lay between the germline ends. As DNA, the CDR3 is TGCAGTGCTAACGAACAGGGCCACACCTTC. As protein: CSANEQGHTF.

The rearrangement uses TRBV3-1 (or the pseudogene TRBV3-2) and TRBJ1-6, with a weak D call TRBD1 (5 bases). V shed 4 bases and J shed 2 bases, with 6 bases lying between them. CDR1 is LGHDT, CDR2 YNNKEL, per germline (reference sequence). The length of the CDR3 is 14 residues. DNA of the CDR3: TGTGCCAGCAGCCGGACAACCTATAATTCACCCCTCCACTTT. This gives the protein CASSRTTYNSPLHF.

In this sample, this clone turned up a few times. The chain employs TRBV5-6 and TRBJ2-3, with a tentative D call TRBD1 (6 bases). The CDR3 extends over 11 amino acids. CDR1 and CDR2 from the germline V gene are SGHDT and YYEEEE. V was trimmed by 4 bases and J by 6 bases, leaving 6 bases between them. CDR3: CASSQGDTQYF. CDR3 in DNA: TGTGCCAGCAGCCAGGGGGATACGCAGTATTTT.